The clone carrying this TCR beta chain came up many times. Antigen unknown. TCRdb re-called the 5' RACE reads with MiXCR, one entry per CDR3 protein. The table records around 34,000 distinct CDR3 sequences, about 7.7% of them present only once. This entry comes from a study of T-cell memory formation after mild COVID-19. V lost 3 bases to trimming and J lost 6 bases; unmatched junction nucleotides: 11. Germline loops: CDR1 DFQATT, CDR2 SNEGSKA (reference sequence). This CDR3 contains 14 residues. Study observations and caveats: Day 15 to 85 contractors were CD4/CD8 balanced; later expanders leaned CD4+.

The receptor's source is a man between 18 and 29 years old who had mild COVID-19 (a few samples of this study predate the infection). Cell type and time point are not known. Specimen: PBMCs or a T cell subset sorted from them (not recorded which). The chain links TRBV20-1 to TRBJ2-7; 7 nucleotides agree with TRBD1. CDR3 DNA: TGCAGTGCTAGGAGCGACAGGGTCGAGAGCGAGCAGTACGTC. It is translated as CSARSDRVESEQYV.